Sequencing of this TCR beta chain was carried out in a study of blood T cell repertoires in COVID-19. Whole-study context: Samples came from the United States, Italy and Spain, spanning acute and convalescent COVID-19. In each case, the material was cDNA or gDNA derived from T cells, B-cell-depleted T cells, or PBMCs.

Original methodology: Counts of nucleated cells, estimated from reference gene primer amplification, were obtained. TCRdb's table, derived via immunoSEQ multiplex PCR, lists solely in-frame clones and lacks some. The D gene and trimming were derived from the DNA, and the V and J assignments and clone size from that table. The sample contains 220,000 or so clones, about 85% of which appear only once. The CDR3 extends over 15 amino acids. Germline V gene data show CDR1 as LNHDA and CDR2 as SQIVND (reference sequence). Trimming shortened V by 1 base and J by 3 bases, and 10 bases separated the two germline ends.

The sample consisted of peripheral blood. This sequence was found in a man aged 25-40 years with active or convalescent COVID-19. This sequence joins TRBV19 and TRBJ2-1; TRBD2 might be the D (7 bases). CDR3 sequence: CASSIVRGGYNEQFF. In DNA form, the CDR3 reads TGTGCCAGTAGTATAGTAAGGGGGGGCTACAATGAGCAGTTCTTC.